What follows are 24 T cell receptor beta chains derived from one specimen sequenced in a study of T cell responses to AZD1222 COVID-19 vaccine. The table came from immunoSEQ multiplex PCR; TCRdb's copy has only in-frame clones and leaves some out. The table includes over 65,000 clones, roughly 90% detected once. Source: peripheral blood, taken on day 0 of AZD1222 vaccination. These receptors all stem from an adult in good health.

J is TRBJ2-3 and V is TRBV27, with unresolved D. V lost 6 bases and J 1 base, leaving 11 bases between the germline ends. This CDR3 has 14 amino acids. Germline CDR1 is MNHEY and CDR2 is SMNVEV (reference sequence). CDR3 sequence reads: CASRSLGRTDTQYF. The DNA for the CDR3 is TGTGCCAGCAGATCCCTCGGTCGCACAGATACGCAGTATTTT.

This chain joins TRBV4-3 and TRBJ2-7, with D perhaps matching TRBD2 (5 bases). The CDR3 is made up of 13 amino acids. The germline V and J ends were trimmed by 0 bases and 5 bases, with 8 bases remaining between them. CDR1 is LGHNA, CDR2 YSLEER, per germline. The CDR3 region has the DNA TGCGCCAGCAGCCAAGATATGGGAGACGAGCAGTACTTC. This translates into CASSQDMGDEQYF.

The chain links TRBV20-1 to TRBJ1-4, with a tentative D call TRBD1 (5 bases). The CDR3 is 13 residues long. Looked up from germline, CDR1 is DFQATT and CDR2 is SNEGSKA (reference sequence). V lost 3 bases and J lost 4, with 9 bases in between. CDR3 DNA sequence: TGCAGTGCTAGTGAGGGGATTAATGAAAAACTGTTTTTT. This codes for CSASEGINEKLFF.

A single count supports this clone. The chain carries TRBV28 and TRBJ2-7; either TRBD1 or TRBD2 may fit D (6 bases each). The length of the CDR3 is 14 residues. V lost 7 bases to trimming and J lost 5 bases, with 18 bases between them. Germline V gene sequence: CDR1 MDHEN, CDR2 SYDVKM. The CDR3 DNA sequence: TGTGCCAGCAAGGTCGGAGGGGGAATCGACGAGCAGTACTTC. As protein: CASKVGGGIDEQYF. Supplemented by reference TRBV28 and TRBJ2-7, the full variable domain reads DVKVTQSSRYLVKRTGEKVFLECVQDMDHENMFWYRQDPGLGLRLIYFSYDVKMKEKGDIPEGYSVSREKKERFSLILESASTNQTSMYLCASKVGGGIDEQYFGPGTRLTVT.

The V call is TRBV6-5, the J call TRBJ1-2; D is uncertain. The V and J ends lost 5 bases and 7 bases respectively, with 17 bases between them. CDR1 and CDR2 from the germline V gene are MNHEY and SVGAGI. The CDR3 contains 14 residues. DNA of the CDR3: TGTGCCAGCAGTAAATCGGACGGAGGTAGTGGCTACACCTTC. Its translation is CASSKSDGGSGYTF.

This chain links TRBV28 with TRBJ1-2, with TRBD1 matching over 10 bases. With V trimmed by 5 bases and J by 8 bases, 11 bases remained unmatched. CDR3 length: 15 residues. Germline V gene lookup returns CDR1 MDHEN and CDR2 SYDVKM. CDR3 residues: CASSLPRQGAGGYTF. In nucleotides, the CDR3 is TGTGCCAGCAGTCTCCCCCGACAGGGGGCGGGAGGCTACACCTTC.

The table lists this clone with a few counts. The CDR3 region has the DNA TGTGCCAGCAGTGAGGGGACAGGTCGCGAAGCTTTCTTT. Translation gives CASSEGTGREAFF. The rearrangement links TRBV6-1 to TRBJ1-1; 8 nucleotides agree with TRBD1. This CDR3 contains 13 residues. Germline CDR1 is MNHNS and CDR2 is SASEGT. J lost 8 bases, V lost 3 bases, and 5 bases had no gene match.

The chain carries TRBV9 and TRBJ2-3; TRBD2 agrees at 7 bases. V was pared by 0 bases and J by 5 bases, with 6 bases of the junction left unmatched. Germline values: CDR1 SGDLS, CDR2 YYNGEE. The CDR3 runs to 15 residues. CDR3 loop: CASSVASRTRDTQYF. DNA of the CDR3: TGTGCCAGCAGCGTAGCTTCGCGGACTAGAGATACGCAGTATTTT.

This clone has a handful of counts. V is TRBV7-9 and J is TRBJ2-1; TRBD2 matches at 10 bases. Germline V gene sequence: CDR1 SEHNR, CDR2 FQNEAQ (reference sequence). The CDR3 loop spans 15 amino acids. V shed 0 bases and J 7 bases; nucleotides not matched to a gene: 3. This CDR3 reads CASSLALAGVNEQFF. DNA for the CDR3: TGTGCCAGCAGCTTAGCGCTAGCGGGGGTAAATGAGCAGTTCTTC. Supplemented by reference TRBV7-9 and TRBJ2-1, the full variable domain reads DTGVSQNPRHKITKRGQNVTFRCDPISEHNRLYWYRQTLGQGPEFLTYFQNEAQLEKSRLLSDRFSAERPKGSFSTLEIQRTEQGDSAMYLCASSLALAGVNEQFFGPGTRLTVL.

The chain uses TRBV5-5 and TRBJ2-7, with 7 bases that match TRBD1. The CDR3 sequence is 16 residues long. CDR1 is SGHKS, CDR2 YYEKEE, per germline (reference sequence). Germline trimming cut 0 bases from V and 1 base from J; bases unmatched to any gene: 7. The CDR3 bases are TGTGCCAGCAGCTTGGTTCCAGGGGGTAGTTCCTACGAGCAGTACTTC. This translates into CASSLVPGGSSYEQYF. Looking up the rest from reference TRBV5-5 and TRBJ2-7 gives the full variable domain: DAGVTQSPTHLIKTRGQQVTLRCSPISGHKSVSWYQQVLGQGPQFIFQYYEKEERGRGNFPDRFSARQFPNYSSELNVNALLLGDSALYLCASSLVPGGSSYEQYFGPGTRLTVT.

The chain recombines TRBV28 with TRBJ2-7; 9 bases agree with TRBD1. Germline CDR1 is MDHEN and CDR2 is SYDVKM. The V segment lost 5 bases and the J segment 1 base; nucleotides outside the gene matches: 9. CDR3 length: 16 amino acids. CDR3 sequence reads: CASSILGQGGSYEQYF. CDR3 coding DNA: TGTGCCAGCAGTATCTTGGGACAGGGAGGGTCCTACGAGCAGTACTTC.

The V call is TRBV27, the J call TRBJ1-2; 7 nucleotides agree with TRBD1. The CDR3 has 15 residues. Per the germline V gene, CDR1 is MNHEY and CDR2 is SMNVEV (reference sequence). The trim removed 6 bases at V and 0 bases at J, leaving 7 bases unmatched. The CDR3: CASRSTGVANYGYTF. The CDR3 nucleotides read TGTGCCAGCAGGTCCACAGGGGTAGCTAACTATGGCTACACCTTC.

The chain couples TRBV19 to TRBJ2-3; the D is unclear. CDR3 size: 18 residues. CDR1 LNHDA and CDR2 SQIVND come from the germline V gene (reference sequence). Between the trimmed V and J ends, which lost 0 bases and 0 bases, there was a span of 16 bases. As DNA, the CDR3 is TGTGCCAGTAGTATAGATCTATCCGGGCAGGCTAGCACAGATACGCAGTATTTT. Protein sequence: CASSIDLSGQASTDTQYF.

The chain uses TRBV7-9 and TRBJ1-3, with D unclear. The V gene lost 0 bases and the J gene lost 8 bases, with 11 bases spanning the gap. The CDR3 is 14 amino acids. The germline V gene encodes CDR1 SEHNR and CDR2 FQNEAQ (reference sequence). DNA for the CDR3: TGTGCCAGCAGCTTAGCGGCCAGCGGCTACACCATATATTTT. It codes for CASSLAASGYTIYF.

This clone has just one count. The chain couples TRBV7-9 to TRBJ2-2; 11 bases match TRBD2. V trimming: 4 bases; J trimming: 1 base; junction bases outside the gene matches: 2. Per germline, CDR1 SEHNR and CDR2 FQNEAQ (reference sequence). The CDR3 contains 16 residues. CDR3 sequence (DNA): TGTGCCAGCAGCTCTGGACTAGCGGGGAACACCGGGGAGCTGTTTTTT. Its protein product is CASSSGLAGNTGELFF.

The J gene is TRBJ1-6, the V gene TRBV27, with D unclear. Germline values: CDR1 MNHEY, CDR2 SMNVEV (reference sequence). The germline V and J ends were trimmed by 5 bases and 0 bases, with 20 bases remaining between them. This CDR3 comprises 19 residues. The CDR3 sequence: CASSPTLRRMSSYNSPLHF. The CDR3 nucleotides are TGTGCCAGCAGTCCCACTTTAAGACGGATGAGCTCCTATAATTCACCCCTCCACTTT.

This clone was counted once. This chain links TRBV3-1 (or the pseudogene TRBV3-2) with TRBJ1-1; D might be TRBD1 (6 bases). V lost 3 bases, J lost 3 bases, and 14 bases lay in between. This CDR3 contains 15 residues. CDR1 and CDR2 from the germline V gene are LGHDT and YNNKEL (reference sequence). This chain's CDR3 is CASSHRGGGDTEAFF. CDR3 nucleotides: TGTGCCAGCAGCCACAGAGGGGGTGGGGACACTGAAGCTTTCTTT.

This clone was observed a few times. V usage is TRBV3-1 (or the pseudogene TRBV3-2) and J usage is TRBJ2-7; D ambiguous. Germline CDR1 and CDR2: LGHDT and YNNKEL (reference sequence). The CDR3 runs to 16 residues. The V gene lost 0 bases and the J gene lost 0 bases, with 12 bases spanning the gap. The CDR3 bases are TGTGCCAGCAGCCAAGATCCCTCCGCCTACTCCTACGAGCAGTACTTC. Translated: CASSQDPSAYSYEQYF.

The chain recombines TRBV6-1 with TRBJ1-6; D possibly corresponds to TRBD1 (5 bases). V lost 1 base and J lost 0, with 16 bases in between. The V gene's germline CDR1 is MNHNS and CDR2 SASEGT. The length of the CDR3 is 19 residues. The CDR3 bases are TGTGCCAGCAGTGAAGGGGGACGGACCAGGAGCTCCTATAATTCACCCCTCCACTTT. It is translated as CASSEGGRTRSSYNSPLHF.

The chain uses TRBV19 and TRBJ2-7; D unclear. CDR1 and CDR2 from the germline V gene are LNHDA and SQIVND (reference sequence). This CDR3 comprises 13 residues. V was clipped by 5 bases and J by 0 bases, with 8 bases between them. The DNA of the CDR3 is TGTGCCAGTAGTTGGCAGCTCTCCTACGAGCAGTACTTC. Its protein is CASSWQLSYEQYF.

This clone appeared a single time. V usage is TRBV7-6 and J usage is TRBJ1-1; maybe TRBD1 (5 bases). V lost 1 base to trimming and J lost 5 bases, with 14 bases between them. This CDR3 is 15 amino acids long. Germline assignment: CDR1 SGHVS and CDR2 FNYEAQ. The CDR3 here is CASSLESVGVTEAFF. CDR3 coding DNA: TGTGCCAGCAGCTTAGAGTCGGTAGGGGTGACTGAAGCTTTCTTT.

In this sample, this clone turned up once. The rearrangement uses TRBV29-1 and TRBJ1-3, with D uncertain. CDR3 length equals 14 residues. The germline V gene encodes CDR1 SQVTM and CDR2 ANQGSEA. The V end was cut by 4 bases, the J end by 0 bases, with 10 bases between. The CDR3 here is CSVVTAFSGNTIYF. The CDR3 nucleotides are TGCAGCGTTGTAACGGCATTCTCTGGAAACACCATATATTTT.

The rearrangement links TRBV3-1 (or the pseudogene TRBV3-2) to TRBJ1-4, with D perhaps matching TRBD1 (6 bases). The V gene lost 1 base and the J gene lost 4 bases, with 13 bases spanning the gap. Per the germline V gene, CDR1 is LGHDT and CDR2 is YNNKEL (reference sequence). The CDR3 consists of 16 residues. The CDR3: CASSQGDRRGNEKLFF. The CDR3 nucleotides are TGTGCCAGCAGCCAAGGAGACCGCAGGGGTAATGAAAAACTGTTTTTT.

This clone is a singleton in its sample. The V and J genes are TRBV27 and TRBJ2-6; no definite D call. The germline V gene encodes CDR1 MNHEY and CDR2 SMNVEV (reference sequence). Between the trimmed V and J ends, which lost 6 bases and 0 bases, there was a span of 9 bases. The CDR3 spans 15 residues. CDR3 sequence: CASRSTASGANVLTF. The CDR3, as DNA: TGTGCCAGCAGATCAACTGCCTCTGGGGCCAACGTCCTGACTTTC.